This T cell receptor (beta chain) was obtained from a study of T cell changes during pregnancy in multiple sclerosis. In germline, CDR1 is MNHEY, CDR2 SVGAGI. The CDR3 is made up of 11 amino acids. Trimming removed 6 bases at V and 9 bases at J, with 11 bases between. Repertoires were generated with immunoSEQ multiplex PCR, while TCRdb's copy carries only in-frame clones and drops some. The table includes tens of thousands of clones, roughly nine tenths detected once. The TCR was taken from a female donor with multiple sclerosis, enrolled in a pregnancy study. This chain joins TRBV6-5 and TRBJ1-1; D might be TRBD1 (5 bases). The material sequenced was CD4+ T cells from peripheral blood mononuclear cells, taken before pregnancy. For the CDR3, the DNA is TGTGCCAGCAGAAGGGGATCCCAAGCTTTCTTT. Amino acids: CASRRGSQAFF.